The 27 T cell receptor beta chains reported below all come from one sample, sequenced in a study of post-analysis software for immune sequencing data. Study-level results: There were a few TRBV segments more frequent in patients than controls, and TRBV5-6, TRBV5-1 and TRBV20-1 were among them.

Unique molecular identifiers tagged the TCR beta cDNA libraries. One entry per CDR3 protein results from TCRdb running MiXCR on the PCR reads. Of some 500,000 distinct CDR3 sequences listed, under 55% are singletons. Antigen specificity for these receptors is unknown. Sequenced input: blood. The receptors originated from a girl aged 10 to 17 with multiple sclerosis.

J is TRBJ1-2 and V is TRBV6-5; D unresolved. Trimming cost V 5 bases and J 5 bases, with 18 bases left between them. CDR3 length: 15 amino acids. Germline V gives CDR1 MNHEY, CDR2 SVGAGI. CDR3 coding DNA: TGTGCCAGCAGTCTCCATCAGAACTCCCAGTATGGCTACACCTTC. Translation gives CASSLHQNSQYGYTF.

The chain uses TRBV29-1 and TRBJ2-1, with D perhaps matching TRBD1 (5 bases). The germline CDR1 and CDR2 sequences are SQVTM and ANQGSEA. The germline V and J ends were trimmed by 2 bases and 7 bases, with 9 bases remaining between them. The CDR3 is 12 residues long. The CDR3 sequence is CSVEPGYNEQFF. The CDR3 nucleotides read TGCAGCGTTGAACCAGGGTATAATGAGCAGTTCTTC.

Of note for this clonotype: An end of the junction differs from the germline gene, which may be a read error. The CDR3 DNA follows: TGTGCCAACAGTTACTCGTTCCTAGCGGGAGCCCATGAGCAGTTCTTC. It yields the protein CANSYSFLAGAHEQFF. The chain has TRBV6-5 and TRBJ2-1; 10 bases align to TRBD2. The CDR3 is 16 amino acids. Germline CDR1 reads MNHEY; CDR2 reads SVGAGI.

This clonotype was seen more than once but under ten times. The chain links TRBV7-3 to TRBJ2-1; 12 bases agree with TRBD2. CDR3 length equals 16 residues. Germline V gives CDR1 SGHTA, CDR2 FQGTGA. The junction had 4 bases not matched to a gene; V was cut back by 5 bases and J by 2 bases. Here the CDR3 DNA reads TGTGCCAGCAGCATCACTAGCGGGGGGACCTACAATGAGCAGTTCTTC. It encodes CASSITSGGTYNEQFF.

J is TRBJ2-1 and V is TRBV4-1, with no clear D. The CDR3 is made up of 15 amino acids. Germline CDR1 and CDR2: MGHRA and YSYEKL. The V end was cut by 0 bases, the J end by 4 bases, with 10 bases between. The CDR3 DNA sequence: TGCGCCAGCAGCCAAGATGTGGGTAGATACAATGAGCAGTTCTTC. This gives the protein CASSQDVGRYNEQFF.

This chain joins TRBV5-1 and TRBJ2-1; D might be TRBD2 (5 bases). V was pared by 2 bases and J by 0 bases, with 9 bases between. CDR1 is SGHRS and CDR2 is YFSETQ in the germline V gene. The CDR3 extends over 15 amino acids. The CDR3, as DNA: TGCGCCAGCAGCTTTTCGGGGATCTCCTACAATGAGCAGTTCTTC. Residues: CASSFSGISYNEQFF.

This clonotype was observed many times. The rearrangement joins TRBV5-1 to TRBJ2-1; D remains ambiguous. Germline assignment: CDR1 SGHRS and CDR2 YFSETQ. The CDR3 contains 13 residues. The germline V and J ends were trimmed by 2 bases and 5 bases, with 8 bases remaining between them. The CDR3 nucleotides are TGCGCCAGCAGCTTATTACCGAACAATGAGCAGTTCTTC. This translates into CASSLLPNNEQFF.

The genes are TRBV7-2 and TRBJ2-4; D is possibly TRBD1 (6 bases). Germline V CDR1 and CDR2: SGHTA, FQGNSA. The ends were cut back, 1 base at V and 0 bases at J, with 7 bases in the middle. CDR3 length: 15 residues. The DNA for the CDR3 is TGTGCCAGCAGCTTAGAGGGGGTAGCCAAAAACATTCAGTACTTC. Residues: CASSLEGVAKNIQYF.

The chain couples TRBV2 to TRBJ2-3, with D hard to call. Between the trimmed V and J ends, which lost 2 bases and 1 base, there was a span of 10 bases. The CDR3 is 15 residues long. In germline, CDR1 is SNHLY, CDR2 FYNNEI. CDR3 in DNA: TGTGCCAGCAGTGAATTCTGGGTAGGCACAGATACGCAGTATTTT. As protein: CASSEFWVGTDTQYF.

V is TRBV20-1 and J is TRBJ2-1; 8 bases are shared with TRBD2. The length of the CDR3 is 17 residues. V lost 0 bases, J lost 4 bases, and 11 bases stayed unmatched. The V gene's germline CDR1 is DFQATT and CDR2 SNEGSKA (reference sequence). This chain's CDR3 is CSARDLHGTSRYNEQFF. CDR3 sequence (DNA): TGCAGTGCTAGAGATCTTCACGGGACTAGTCGGTACAATGAGCAGTTCTTC.

This clonotype was counted between two and nine times. The V call is TRBV20-1, the J call TRBJ1-2; D uncertain. Germline assignment: CDR1 DFQATT and CDR2 SNEGSKA (reference sequence). Trimming cost V 4 bases and J 5 bases, with 17 bases left between them. The CDR3 has 14 amino acids. The CDR3, as DNA: TGCAGTGCTACGTATTACGGACTGTTATATGGCTACACCTTC. It translates to CSATYYGLLYGYTF.

This clonotype was seen only a few times. The V and J genes are TRBV12-3 or TRBV12-4 and TRBJ2-1, with D perhaps being TRBD1 or TRBD2 (5 bases each). Trimming removed 7 bases from V and 0 bases from J, with 13 bases in between. The CDR3 loop spans 15 amino acids. The CDR3 sequence is CASIRTGRSYNEQFF. CDR3 sequence (DNA): TGTGCCAGCATCAGGACGGGACGCTCCTACAATGAGCAGTTCTTC.

V usage is TRBV3-1 and J usage is TRBJ2-7; possible D gene TRBD1, 6 bases. CDR1 and CDR2 (germline): LGHDT, YNNKEL (reference sequence). V lost 1 base, J lost 4 bases, and 11 bases lay in between. CDR3 size: 14 residues. The CDR3 coding sequence is TGTGCCAGCAGCCAAGGGGGACACCCGTACGAGCAGTACTTC. Translating it yields CASSQGGHPYEQYF.

This clonotype was seen only a few times. V gene TRBV7-3 combines with J gene TRBJ2-3; D unresolved. The CDR3 is 13 amino acids. The ends were cut back, 1 base at V and 6 bases at J, with 8 bases in the middle. The germline V gene encodes CDR1 SGHTA and CDR2 FQGTGA. The chain's CDR3 is CASSLSSRDTQYF. DNA of the CDR3: TGTGCCAGCAGCTTAAGTTCGAGGGATACGCAGTATTTT.

This chain's CDR3 is CAISESGEVNIQYF. CDR3 coding DNA: TGTGCCATCAGTGAGTCTGGAGAAGTAAACATTCAGTACTTC. The gene calls are TRBV10-3 and TRBJ2-4, with D uncertain. The germline V gene has CDR1 ENHRY and CDR2 SYGVKD. The CDR3 is 14 amino acids. Trimming shortened V by 0 bases and J by 6 bases, and 9 bases separated the two germline ends.

The gene calls are TRBV20-1 and TRBJ2-5; D not certain. Trimming removed 6 bases from V and 0 bases from J, with 17 bases in between. This CDR3 is built from 15 residues. CDR1 and CDR2 from the germline V gene are DFQATT and SNEGSKA (reference sequence). In nucleotides, the CDR3 is TGCAGTGCCACCTCCGTGAGAGAAGACCAAGAGACCCAGTACTTC. Its protein is CSATSVREDQETQYF.

The chain uses TRBV6-2 or TRBV6-3 and TRBJ2-5; D not resolved. The J call may be incorrect, as the DNA end agrees better with TRBJ2-7. Germline loops: CDR1 MNHEY, CDR2 SVGEGT. This CDR3 has 15 residues. The CDR3 loop is CASSYRQVSGYEQYF. CDR3 nucleotide sequence: TGTGCCAGCAGTTACCGGCAGGTATCAGGCTACGAGCAGTACTTC.

The chain joins TRBV24-1 to TRBJ2-1; D is undetermined. The germline V gene encodes CDR1 KGHDR and CDR2 SFDVKD. The CDR3 is 15 residues long. Trimming cost V 3 bases and J 7 bases, with 15 bases left between them. The CDR3 loop is CATSDPERYGNEQFF. The CDR3 region has the DNA TGTGCCACCAGTGATCCCGAGAGGTATGGGAATGAGCAGTTCTTC.

This clonotype was recorded only once. The chain recombines TRBV28 with TRBJ1-4; the D gene is possibly TRBD1 (6 bases). CDR1 MDHEN and CDR2 SYDVKM come from the germline V gene. V lost 11 bases and J lost 2, with 15 bases in between. This CDR3 is built from 14 residues. The CDR3 region has the DNA TGTGCCTGTCGAGGGGGGCCTACTAATGAAAAACTGTTTTTT. This gives the protein CACRGGPTNEKLFF.

In regard to this clonotype: A much larger clone differs from this one at a single base, so this may be a read error. The rearrangement links TRBV20-1 to TRBJ2-1; possibly TRBD2 for D (6 bases). The CDR3 loop spans 13 amino acids. Germline values: CDR1 DFQATT, CDR2 SNEGSKA (reference sequence). The CDR3 region is CSAGTASYNKQFF. The CDR3 nucleotides read TGCAGCGCCGGGACTGCCTCCTACAATAAGCAGTTCTTC.

This clonotype was recorded a few times. This chain links TRBV6-5 with TRBJ2-7; D is possibly TRBD1 (6 bases). Trimming stripped 5 bases from V and 8 bases from J, with 16 bases between. CDR1 is MNHEY and CDR2 is SVGAGI in the germline V gene. The CDR3 runs to 13 residues. The CDR3 is CASSPPGRGQQYF. In DNA, the CDR3 is TGTGCCAGCAGTCCCCCGGGCAGGGGACAGCAGTACTTC.

V usage is TRBV7-2 and J usage is TRBJ1-5; D uncertain. V was pared by 0 bases and J by 0 bases, with 6 bases between. Germline assignment: CDR1 SGHTA and CDR2 FQGNSA. The CDR3 contains 15 residues. Written as DNA, the CDR3 is TGTGCCAGCAGCTTAGCGGCCGTTAGCAATCAGCCCCAGCATTTT. It codes for CASSLAAVSNQPQHF.

J is TRBJ1-2 and V is TRBV12-3 or TRBV12-4; no firm D call. The CDR3 sequence is 13 residues long. V shed 7 bases and J shed 2 bases, with 11 bases lying between them. The CDR3 sequence is CASIFGGNYGYTF. CDR3 DNA: TGTGCCAGCATTTTCGGCGGAAACTATGGCTACACCTTC.

This clonotype occurred a few times. The rearrangement uses TRBV6-5 and TRBJ2-5; perhaps TRBD1 as D (5 bases). This CDR3 spans 11 amino acids. Trimming pared 7 bases from V and 4 bases from J, leaving 7 bases between. Germline lookup yields CDR1 MNHEY and CDR2 SVGAGI. CDR3 sequence: CASTQGETQYF. CDR3 coding DNA: TGTGCCAGCACCCAGGGAGAGACCCAGTACTTC.

This clonotype has just a few counts. The chain links TRBV7-3 to TRBJ2-3, with D unresolved. The V end was cut by 4 bases, the J end by 3 bases, with 8 bases between. Germline values: CDR1 SGHTA, CDR2 FQGTGA. This CDR3 contains 13 residues. The CDR3 nucleotides read TGTGCCAGCAGCTACCTAGAGACAGATACGCAGTATTTT. Translating gives CASSYLETDTQYF.

The J gene is TRBJ2-5, the V gene TRBV12-3 or TRBV12-4; 13 bases line up with TRBD2. V gave up 5 bases and J gave up 11 bases; unmatched junction bases: 14. The CDR3 is made up of 16 amino acids. Here the CDR3 DNA reads TGTGCCAGCAGTCCCTCCTGGACTAGCGGGAGTAATGGGCAGTACTTC. Amino acids: CASSPSWTSGSNGQYF.

This clonotype was picked up a small number of times. The V gene is TRBV11-2, the J gene TRBJ2-1; D is perhaps TRBD1 or TRBD2 (5 bases each). CDR1 and CDR2 from the germline V gene are SGHAT and FQNNGV. Trimming pared 2 bases from V and 0 bases from J, leaving 17 bases between. The CDR3 sequence is 18 residues long. CDR3 protein: CASSLFRPRGSSYNEQFF. The CDR3 DNA follows: TGTGCCAGCAGCTTATTCCGCCCGAGGGGCAGCTCCTACAATGAGCAGTTCTTC.